This entry lists 3 T cell receptor beta chains sequenced from one sample in a study of regulatory T cells in long-lasting Graves disease. Noted time point: newly diagnosed GD, antithyroid drugs for less than 3 months. Extracted RNA from PBMCs served as the source of the TCR library. TCR beta libraries were built with iRepertoire HTBI primers and Arm-PCR of CDR3 regions. Each CDR3 protein gets one entry after TCRdb re-called the multiplex PCR reads with MiXCR. This table holds fewer than 450,000 distinct CDR3 sequences, approximately 16% found once. This sample also belongs to another study, concerning T cells in Graves' hyperthyroidism and ophthalmopathy.

The starting material was peripheral blood mononuclear cells (PBMCs), obtained at new diagnosis, from a patient treated with antithyroid drugs. The origin of the receptors is a middle-aged woman with Graves disease.

This clonotype was seen repeatedly, ten times or more. The chain combines TRBV11-3 with TRBJ1-1; D gene unclear. The CDR3 runs to 13 residues. Germline V gene sequence: CDR1 SGHNT, CDR2 YENEEA. V was shortened by 0 bases and J by 3 bases, with 5 bases between the two germline ends. This CDR3 is CASSLDMYTEAFF. CDR3 in DNA: TGTGCCAGCAGCTTAGATATGTACACTGAAGCTTTCTTT.

This clonotype was detected a few times. The chain has TRBV3-1 and TRBJ2-4; tentative D call: TRBD2 (5 bases). This CDR3 region has 17 residues. The V and J ends lost 1 base and 0 bases respectively, with 13 bases between them. Looked up from germline, CDR1 is LGHDT and CDR2 is YNNKEL (reference sequence). In DNA form, the CDR3 reads TGTGCCAGCAGCCAAGTAATAACGGGGAGAGCCAAAAACATTCAGTACTTC. Translating gives CASSQVITGRAKNIQYF.

As regards this clonotype: A clone one base away is much larger, so this may be a read error. This chain uses TRBV7-2 with TRBJ2-1; 9 bases are a match to TRBD2. The CDR3 has 15 residues. In germline, CDR1 is SGHTA, CDR2 FQGNSA. CDR3 DNA sequence: TGTGCCAGCAGCGCAGCGGGAGGTTGGGGCAATGAGCAGTGCTTC. This translates into CASSAAGGWGNEQCF.